This T cell receptor beta chain was captured in a study of T cells in Graves' hyperthyroidism and ophthalmopathy. Study information: Before any treatment, at initial diagnosis, peripheral blood was collected. Study-level results: Among thyroid clonotypes expanded above 0.001, most also appeared in blood.

This clonotype has ten or more counts. The target antigen is unknown. Trimming removed 4 bases from V and 3 bases from J, with 13 bases in between. The CDR3 length is 14 residues. The germline gives CDR1 MNHNS, CDR2 SASEGT. RNA transcripts gave rise to amplified TCR beta CDR3 regions. HTBI primers were the set used in a first-round RT-PCR of the TCR CDR3. TCRdb re-derived calls from the multiplex PCR reads in MiXCR, one entry per CDR3 protein. The profile shows a few hundred thousand distinct CDR3 sequences, 20% to 25% of them singletons. Patients aged 18 to 65 had newly diagnosed hyperthyroidism lasting under 2 months. Investigators excluded patients with uncontrolled infection, other autoimmune disease, pregnancy or lactation.

V is TRBV6-1 and J is TRBJ2-7; the D gene could be TRBD1 or TRBD2 (5 bases each). Material: blood. This clonotype was obtained from a man aged 18 to 30 with Graves' hyperthyroidism. The CDR3 DNA reads as TGTGCCAGCAGTGCGGCAGGGACCCTCTACGAGCAGTACTTC. It translates to CASSAAGTLYEQYF.